Presented here are 7 T cell receptor beta chains from one specimen sequenced in a study of cytomegalovirus exposure and HLA in healthy donors. This PCR relied on a set of 60 Vbeta primers and 13 Jbeta primers. Generated by immunoSEQ multiplex PCR, the TCRdb table keeps only in-frame clones and is missing some. The sample records about 69,000 clones, 65% to 75% being singletons. The specimen sequenced was PBMCs. All receptors come from a woman aged 55-69 years in good health and CMV-seropositive.

Only one count was recorded for this clone. The chain links TRBV7-9 to TRBJ2-3; TRBD2 aligns across 11 bases. This CDR3 is 16 amino acids long. Trimming cost V 3 bases and J 0 bases; bases outside gene matches: 2. The germline gives CDR1 SEHNR, CDR2 FQNEAQ (reference sequence). The CDR3 nucleotides read TGTGCCAGCAGCTTGGTAGCGGGGGGGAGCACAGATACGCAGTATTTT. As protein: CASSLVAGGSTDTQYF.

The chain is built from TRBV6-1 and TRBJ2-5; D is perhaps TRBD2 (6 bases). With 2 bases removed from V and 2 bases from J, the gap between germline ends came to 15 bases. This CDR3 has 16 residues. CDR1 and CDR2 from the germline V gene are MNHNS and SASEGT. The CDR3 loop is CASSESISGPQETQYF. The CDR3, as DNA: TGTGCCAGCAGTGAATCAATAAGCGGGCCACAAGAGACCCAGTACTTC.

The gene calls are TRBV4-1 and TRBJ2-7; 7 bases line up with TRBD1. V lost 1 base, J lost 2 bases, and 2 bases stayed unmatched. CDR3 length equals 14 residues. The germline CDR1 and CDR2 sequences are MGHRA and YSYEKL. The CDR3 DNA is TGCGCCAGCAGCCAAGGACAGGGAACCTACGAGCAGTACTTC. Its translation is CASSQGQGTYEQYF.

This chain uses TRBV7-8 with TRBJ1-2; D remains ambiguous. Trimming stripped 2 bases from V and 6 bases from J, with 16 bases between. CDR3 length equals 15 residues. Germline CDR1 and CDR2: SGHVS and FQNEAQ. The CDR3 bases are TGTGCCAGCAGCTTACAGGCGGGATTAGCTGATGGCTACACCTTC. This sequence encodes CASSLQAGLADGYTF.

The rearrangement links TRBV2 to TRBJ1-1; D possibly corresponds to TRBD1 (5 bases). The CDR3 consists of 13 residues. V shed 7 bases and J shed 7 bases, with 16 bases lying between them. The germline gives CDR1 SNHLY, CDR2 FYNNEI. The CDR3 is CASKSQGRGEAFF. CDR3 sequence (DNA): TGTGCCAGCAAGAGTCAGGGAAGAGGTGAAGCTTTCTTT.

The gene calls are TRBV5-1 and TRBJ1-2; TRBD1 might be the D (6 bases). V lost 2 bases to trimming and J lost 7 bases, with 6 bases between them. Germline V gene data show CDR1 as SGHRS and CDR2 as YFSETQ. This CDR3 contains 11 residues. Here the CDR3 reads CASSFRGGYTF. The CDR3 nucleotides read TGCGCCAGCAGCTTCAGGGGTGGCTACACCTTC.

The rearrangement uses TRBV9 and TRBJ1-1; no reliable D call. There are 15 residues in the CDR3. Trimming shortened V by 4 bases and J by 2 bases, and 15 bases separated the two germline ends. Germline V gene sequence: CDR1 SGDLS, CDR2 YYNGEE. This CDR3 is CASSPGLGLNTEAFF. The CDR3 nucleotides read TGTGCCAGCAGCCCCGGCCTAGGACTCAACACTGAAGCTTTCTTT. Based on the CDR3 plus reference TRBV9 and TRBJ1-1, the full variable domain is DSGVTQTPKHLITATGQRVTLRCSPRSGDLSVYWYQQSLDQGLQFLIQYYNGEERAKGNILERFSAQQFPDLHSELNLSSLELGDSALYFCASSPGLGLNTEAFFGQGTRLTVV.